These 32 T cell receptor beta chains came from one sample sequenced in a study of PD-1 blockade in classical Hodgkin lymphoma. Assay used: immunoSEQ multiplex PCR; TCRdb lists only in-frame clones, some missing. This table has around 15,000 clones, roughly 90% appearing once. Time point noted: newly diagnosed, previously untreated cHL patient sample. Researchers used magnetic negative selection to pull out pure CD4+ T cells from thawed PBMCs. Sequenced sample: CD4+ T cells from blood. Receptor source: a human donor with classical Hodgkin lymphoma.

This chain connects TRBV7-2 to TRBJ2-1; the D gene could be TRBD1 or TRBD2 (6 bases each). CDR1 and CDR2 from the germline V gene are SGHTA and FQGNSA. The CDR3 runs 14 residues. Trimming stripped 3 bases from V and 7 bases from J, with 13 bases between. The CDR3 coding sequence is TGTGCCAGCAGCTTTAGGAGGGGGTCTAATGAGCAGTTCTTC. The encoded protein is CASSFRRGSNEQFF.

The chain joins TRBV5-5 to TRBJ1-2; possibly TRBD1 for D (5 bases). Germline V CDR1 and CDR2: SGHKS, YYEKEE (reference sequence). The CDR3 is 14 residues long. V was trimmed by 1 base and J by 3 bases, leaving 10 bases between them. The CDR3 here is CASSLSVQDYGYTF. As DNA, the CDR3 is TGTGCCAGCAGCTTGTCCGTACAGGACTATGGCTACACCTTC.

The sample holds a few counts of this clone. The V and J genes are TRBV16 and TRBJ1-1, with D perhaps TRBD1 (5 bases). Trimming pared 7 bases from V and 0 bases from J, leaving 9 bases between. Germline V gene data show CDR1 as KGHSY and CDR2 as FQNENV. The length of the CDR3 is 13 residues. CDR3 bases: TGTGCCAGCACGGCAGGGATGAACACTGAAGCTTTCTTT. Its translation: CASTAGMNTEAFF.

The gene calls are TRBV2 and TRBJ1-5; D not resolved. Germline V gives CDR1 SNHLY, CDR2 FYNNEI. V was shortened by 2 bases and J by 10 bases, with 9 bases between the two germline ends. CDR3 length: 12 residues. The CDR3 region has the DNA TGTGCCAGCAGTGAATTAGGTCGTCCCCAGCATTTT. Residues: CASSELGRPQHF.

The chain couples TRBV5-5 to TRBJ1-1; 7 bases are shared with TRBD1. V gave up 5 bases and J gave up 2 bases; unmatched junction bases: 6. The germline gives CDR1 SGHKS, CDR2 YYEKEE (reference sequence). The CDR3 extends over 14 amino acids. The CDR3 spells CASRPGTDNTEAFF. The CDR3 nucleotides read TGTGCCAGCAGACCAGGGACAGACAACACTGAAGCTTTCTTT.

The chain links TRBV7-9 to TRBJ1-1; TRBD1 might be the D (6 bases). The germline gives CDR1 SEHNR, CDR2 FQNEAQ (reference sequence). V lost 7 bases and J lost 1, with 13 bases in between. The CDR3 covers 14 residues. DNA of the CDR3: TGTGCCAGCACCAGGGGAGGTTGGAACACTGAAGCTTTCTTT. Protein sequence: CASTRGGWNTEAFF.

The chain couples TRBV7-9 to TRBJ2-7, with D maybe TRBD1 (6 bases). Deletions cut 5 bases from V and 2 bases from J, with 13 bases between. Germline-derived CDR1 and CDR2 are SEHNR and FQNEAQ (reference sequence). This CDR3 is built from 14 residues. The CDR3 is CASSPWTETYEQYF. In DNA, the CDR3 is TGTGCCAGCAGCCCTTGGACAGAGACCTACGAGCAGTACTTC.

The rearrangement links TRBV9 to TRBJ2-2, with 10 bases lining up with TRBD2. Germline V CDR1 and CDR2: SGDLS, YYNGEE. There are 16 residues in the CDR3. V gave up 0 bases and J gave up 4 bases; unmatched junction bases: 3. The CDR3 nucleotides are TGTGCCAGCAGCGTAGTGAGCGGGAGGGTCACCGGGGAGCTGTTTTTT. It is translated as CASSVVSGRVTGELFF.

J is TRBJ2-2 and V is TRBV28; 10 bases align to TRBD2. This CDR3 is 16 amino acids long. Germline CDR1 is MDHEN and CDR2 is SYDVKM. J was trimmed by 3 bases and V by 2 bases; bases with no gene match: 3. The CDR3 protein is CASSLLAGVHTGELFF. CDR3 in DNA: TGTGCCAGCAGTTTACTAGCGGGAGTGCACACCGGGGAGCTGTTTTTT.

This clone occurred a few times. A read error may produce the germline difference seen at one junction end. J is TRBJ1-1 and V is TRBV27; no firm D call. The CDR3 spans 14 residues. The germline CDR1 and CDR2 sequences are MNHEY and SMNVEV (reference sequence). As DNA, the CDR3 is TGTGCCAGCAGTTTAAGGCAGGCGAACGCTGAAGCTTTCTTT. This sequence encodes CASSLRQANAEAFF.

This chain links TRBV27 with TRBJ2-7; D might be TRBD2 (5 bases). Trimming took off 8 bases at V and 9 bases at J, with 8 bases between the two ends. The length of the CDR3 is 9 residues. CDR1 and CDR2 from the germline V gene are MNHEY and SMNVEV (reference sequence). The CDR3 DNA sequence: TGTGCCAGCCACCGGGGGCAGTACTTC. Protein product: CASHRGQYF.

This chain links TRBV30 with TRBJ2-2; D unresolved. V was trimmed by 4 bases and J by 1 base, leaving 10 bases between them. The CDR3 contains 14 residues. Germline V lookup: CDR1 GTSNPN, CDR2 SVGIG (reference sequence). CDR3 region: CAWTVSLNTGELFF. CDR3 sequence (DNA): TGTGCCTGGACAGTAAGCCTGAACACCGGGGAGCTGTTTTTT.

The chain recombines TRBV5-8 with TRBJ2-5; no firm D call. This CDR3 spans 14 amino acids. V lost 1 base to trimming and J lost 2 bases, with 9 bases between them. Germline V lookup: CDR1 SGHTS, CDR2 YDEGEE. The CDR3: CASSLRVSQETQYF. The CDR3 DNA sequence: TGTGCCAGCAGCTTGAGGGTGTCGCAAGAGACCCAGTACTTC. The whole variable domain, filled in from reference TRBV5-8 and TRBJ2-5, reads EAGVTQSPTHLIKTRGQQATLRCSPISGHTSVYWYQQALGLGLQFLLWYDEGEERNRGNFPPRFSGRQFPNYSSELNVNALELEDSALYLCASSLRVSQETQYFGPGTRLLVL.

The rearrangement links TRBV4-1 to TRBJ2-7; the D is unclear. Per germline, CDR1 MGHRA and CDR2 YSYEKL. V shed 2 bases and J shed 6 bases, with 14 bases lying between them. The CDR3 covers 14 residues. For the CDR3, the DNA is TGCGCCAGCAGCCAACGAGTGGCGACGCGCGAGCAGTACTTC. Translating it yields CASSQRVATREQYF.

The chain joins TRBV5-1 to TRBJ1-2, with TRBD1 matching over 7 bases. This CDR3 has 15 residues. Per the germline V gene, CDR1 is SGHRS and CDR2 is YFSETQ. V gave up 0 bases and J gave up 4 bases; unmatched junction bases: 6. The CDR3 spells CASSLAAGGTYGYTF. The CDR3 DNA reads TGCGCCAGCAGCTTGGCGGCAGGGGGAACCTATGGCTACACCTTC.

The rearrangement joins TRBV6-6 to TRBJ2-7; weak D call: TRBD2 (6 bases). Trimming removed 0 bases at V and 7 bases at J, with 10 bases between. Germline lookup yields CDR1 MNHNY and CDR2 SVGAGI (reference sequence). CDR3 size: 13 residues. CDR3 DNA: TGTGCCAGCAGTTACTCGATGGGGGGTGAGCAGTACTTC. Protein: CASSYSMGGEQYF.

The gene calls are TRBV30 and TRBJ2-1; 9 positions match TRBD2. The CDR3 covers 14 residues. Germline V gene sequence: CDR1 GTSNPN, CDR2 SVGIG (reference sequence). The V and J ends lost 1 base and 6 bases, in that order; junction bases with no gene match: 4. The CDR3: CAWSAGLAPNEQFF. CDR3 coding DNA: TGTGCCTGGAGTGCCGGACTAGCGCCCAATGAGCAGTTCTTC.

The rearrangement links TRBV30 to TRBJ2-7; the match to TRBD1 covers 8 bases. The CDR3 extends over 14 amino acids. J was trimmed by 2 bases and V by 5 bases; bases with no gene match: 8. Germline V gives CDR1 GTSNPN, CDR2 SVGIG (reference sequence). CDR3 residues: CAWGRTDRAYEQYF. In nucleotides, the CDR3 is TGTGCCTGGGGTCGAACGGACAGGGCCTACGAGCAGTACTTC.

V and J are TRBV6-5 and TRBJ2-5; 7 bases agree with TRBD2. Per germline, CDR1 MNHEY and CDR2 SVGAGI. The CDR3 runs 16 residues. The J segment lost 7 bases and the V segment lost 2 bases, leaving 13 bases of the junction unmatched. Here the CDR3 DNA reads TGTGCCAGCAGTTACGGGGGGGGACTAATGTCCCGGACCCAGTACTTC. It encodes CASSYGGGLMSRTQYF.

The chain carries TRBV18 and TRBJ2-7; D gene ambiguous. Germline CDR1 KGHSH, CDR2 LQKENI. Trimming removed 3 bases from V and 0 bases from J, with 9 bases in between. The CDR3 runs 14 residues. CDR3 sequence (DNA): TGTGCCAGCTCACCGGCCCGGCACTCCTACGAGCAGTACTTC. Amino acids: CASSPARHSYEQYF.

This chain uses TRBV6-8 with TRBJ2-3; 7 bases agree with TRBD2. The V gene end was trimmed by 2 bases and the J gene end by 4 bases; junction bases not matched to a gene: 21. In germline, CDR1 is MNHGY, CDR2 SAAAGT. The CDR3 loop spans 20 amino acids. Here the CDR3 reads CASSYPREGYIPHPSDTQYF. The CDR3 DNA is TGTGCCAGCAGTTACCCCAGGGAGGGGTATATCCCCCACCCTTCAGATACGCAGTATTTT.

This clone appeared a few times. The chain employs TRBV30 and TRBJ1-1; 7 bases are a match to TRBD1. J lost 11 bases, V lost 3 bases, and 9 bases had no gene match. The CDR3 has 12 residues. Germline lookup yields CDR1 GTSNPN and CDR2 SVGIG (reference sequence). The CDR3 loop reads CAWSNPGGSAFF. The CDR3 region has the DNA TGTGCCTGGAGCAACCCAGGGGGAAGCGCTTTCTTT.

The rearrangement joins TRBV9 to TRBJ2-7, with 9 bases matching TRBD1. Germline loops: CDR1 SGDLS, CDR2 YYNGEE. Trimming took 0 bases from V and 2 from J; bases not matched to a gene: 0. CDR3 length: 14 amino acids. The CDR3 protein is CASSVGTGAYEQYF. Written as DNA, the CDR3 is TGTGCCAGCAGCGTAGGGACAGGGGCCTACGAGCAGTACTTC.

The CDR3 bases are TGTGCCTGGAGTGTATCCCAAGGAAACACCATATATTTT. Its translation is CAWSVSQGNTIYF. The rearrangement links TRBV30 to TRBJ1-3; no firm D call. This CDR3 has 13 amino acids. Trimming cost V 0 bases and J 4 bases, with 7 bases left between them. Germline V gene lookup returns CDR1 GTSNPN and CDR2 SVGIG (reference sequence).

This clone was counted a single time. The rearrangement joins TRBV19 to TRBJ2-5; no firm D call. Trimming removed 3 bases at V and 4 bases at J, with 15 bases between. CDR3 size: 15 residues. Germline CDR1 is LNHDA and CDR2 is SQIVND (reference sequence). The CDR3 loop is CASSIMASPGETQYF. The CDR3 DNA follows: TGTGCCAGTAGTATCATGGCTAGTCCTGGAGAGACCCAGTACTTC.

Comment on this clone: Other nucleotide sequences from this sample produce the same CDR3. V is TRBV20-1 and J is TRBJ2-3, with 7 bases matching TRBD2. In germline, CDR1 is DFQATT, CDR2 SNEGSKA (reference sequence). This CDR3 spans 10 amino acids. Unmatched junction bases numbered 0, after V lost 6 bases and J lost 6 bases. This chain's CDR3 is CSAGGDTQYF. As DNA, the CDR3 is TGCAGTGCGGGGGGGGATACGCAGTATTTT.

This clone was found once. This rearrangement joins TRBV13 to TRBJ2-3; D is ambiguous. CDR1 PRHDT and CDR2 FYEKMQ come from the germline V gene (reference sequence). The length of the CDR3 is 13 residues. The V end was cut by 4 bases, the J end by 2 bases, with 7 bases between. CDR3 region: CASSSSLTDTQYF. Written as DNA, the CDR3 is TGTGCCAGCAGCTCCTCCCTCACAGATACGCAGTATTTT.

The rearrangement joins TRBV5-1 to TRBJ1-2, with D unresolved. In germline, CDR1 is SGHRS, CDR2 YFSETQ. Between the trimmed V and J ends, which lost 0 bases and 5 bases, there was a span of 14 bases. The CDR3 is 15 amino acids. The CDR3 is CASSLGGIGLYGYTF. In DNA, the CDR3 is TGCGCCAGCAGCTTGGGAGGGATCGGCCTTTATGGCTACACCTTC. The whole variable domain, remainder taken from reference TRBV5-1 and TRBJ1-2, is KAGVTQTPRYLIKTRGQQVTLSCSPISGHRSVSWYQQTPGQGLQFLFEYFSETQRNKGNFPGRFSGRQFSNSRSEMNVSTLELGDSALYLCASSLGGIGLYGYTFGSGTRLTVV.

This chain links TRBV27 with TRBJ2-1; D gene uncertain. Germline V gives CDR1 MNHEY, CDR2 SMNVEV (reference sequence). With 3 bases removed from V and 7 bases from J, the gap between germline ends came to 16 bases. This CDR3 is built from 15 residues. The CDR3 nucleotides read TGTGCCAGCAGTTTTCTCCTGGAAAGGGATAATGAGCAGTTCTTC. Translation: CASSFLLERDNEQFF.

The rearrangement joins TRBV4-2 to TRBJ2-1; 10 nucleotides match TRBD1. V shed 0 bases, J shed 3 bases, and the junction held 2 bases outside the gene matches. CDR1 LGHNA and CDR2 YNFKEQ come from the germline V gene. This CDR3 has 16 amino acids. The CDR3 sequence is CASSQERDRGYNEQFF. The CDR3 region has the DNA TGTGCCAGCAGCCAAGAAAGGGACAGGGGCTACAATGAGCAGTTCTTC.

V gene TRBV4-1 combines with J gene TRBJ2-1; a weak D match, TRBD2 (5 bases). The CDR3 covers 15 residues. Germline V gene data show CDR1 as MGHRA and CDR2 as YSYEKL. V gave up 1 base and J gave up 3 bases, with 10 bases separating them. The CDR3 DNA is TGCGCCAGCAGCCAAGGCCTAGCAGACTACAATGAGCAGTTCTTC. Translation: CASSQGLADYNEQFF.

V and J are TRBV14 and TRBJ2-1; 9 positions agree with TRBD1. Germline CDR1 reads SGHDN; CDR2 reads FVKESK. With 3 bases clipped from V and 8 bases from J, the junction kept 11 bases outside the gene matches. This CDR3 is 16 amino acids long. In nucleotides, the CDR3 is TGTGCCAGCAGCCATGCTCCCGGGACAGGGAGCGATGAGCAGTTCTTC. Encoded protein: CASSHAPGTGSDEQFF.